Listed here is a single TCR beta chain. Its antigen target is currently unknown. Within one base of it there is no much larger clone, and no base qualities were kept. The trial excluded patients who had a history of autoimmune disease or were on systemic immunosuppression. In every dose cohort, peripheral blood was drawn for TCR sequencing at baseline, cycle 4 day 1, and cycle 7 day 1. The samples were taken from a phase I, first-in-human, multicenter, open-label dose-escalation trial of ivuxolimab. Adults with locally advanced or metastatic melanoma, renal cell carcinoma, hepatocellular carcinoma or head and neck squamous cell carcinoma were enrolled in the trial. Before TCR sequencing, CD4+ T cells and CD8+ T cells were sorted from peripheral blood as separate populations. From the cysteine through the phenylalanine, the CDR3 covers 16 amino acids. Only the CDR3 region is kept as DNA, spanning 48 bases read in frame from base 1. The germline V gene yields SGHRS for CDR1 and YFSETQ for CDR2. Deletion took 4 bases off V and 1 base off J, with a span of 18 bases between the germline ends.

This entry belongs to a study of OX40 agonist ivuxolimab in advanced cancers. Regarding the complete study: Ivuxolimab was an agonistic, fully human IgG2 monoclonal antibody directed against OX40 (CD134), a costimulatory receptor. Among the 52 dose-escalation patients, 19 had hepatocellular carcinoma, some 15 melanoma, 9 renal cell carcinoma and 9 head and neck cancer. In the dose-escalation cohort, around four fifths of patients were male, and the mean age was approximately 64 years, with a range of about 23 to 85. The point of sequencing TCRbeta in the periphery was to test whether ivuxolimab changed TCR sequence diversity and drove clonal T-cell expansion. Partial responses were achieved by three dose-escalation patients, of whom one had hepatocellular carcinoma and two had cutaneous melanoma. Intravenous ivuxolimab was administered to patients every 2 weeks at six dose levels: 0.01, 0.1, 0.3, 1.5, 3 and 10 mg/kg. The monotherapy dose-escalation portion (N of about 49 patients) of the phase I ivuxolimab trial is reported in the paper. Patients were allowed to have had prior anti-PD-1, anti-PD-L1 or anti-CTLA-4 therapy, and around 41% of the dose-escalation patients had previously received checkpoint inhibitors.

Results and caveats for the whole study, not just this receptor: At doses of 0.1 to 3.0 mg/kg, clonal expansion of both CD4+ and CD8+ T cells in blood was seen between baseline and week 6. Which antigens the clonally expanded peripheral T cells were specific for was not determined. Low levels of normalized T-cell clonal expansion were also seen in some patients who did not respond. In partial responders in the 0.1-3.0 mg/kg groups, normalized peripheral clonal expansion was found to be among the lowest, especially among CD8+ T cells. After ivuxolimab, more expanded clones were found on average in CD8+ T cells than in CD4+ T cells.

For sequencing of the TCRbeta CDR3 region, genomic DNA was extracted from the sorted cells. The immunoSEQ Assay was used for sequencing of TCRbeta CDR3 regions. TCRdb provides this immuneACCESS table in a form limited to in-frame rearrangements. Some clones are lacking; in checked studies, under half of them reflect an unresolved V gene, and why the rest are absent is not known. This sample lists around 83,000 clones; more than 80% were detected once. The leading ten clones occupy around 1.7% of the sample. The chain employs TRBV5-1 and TRBJ2-7; no D gene is confidently identified. The sequence derives from an adult with an advanced solid tumor such as melanoma, head and neck, liver or kidney cancer. The sequenced sample was CD4+ or CD8+ T cells sorted from blood, obtained in a trial of the OX40 agonist ivuxolimab. At the DNA level, the sequence is TGCGCCAGCAGCCCCGACTCCCCCAGTGATTCCTACGAGCAGTACTTC. This sequence encodes CASSPDSPSDSYEQYF. This CDR3, with the reference TRBV5-1 and TRBJ2-7 proteins standing in past its ends, gives the full variable domain KAGVTQTPRYLIKTRGQQVTLSCSPISGHRSVSWYQQTPGQGLQFLFEYFSETQRNKGNFPGRFSGRQFSNSRSEMNVSTLELGDSALYLCASSPDSPSDSYEQYFGPGTRLTVT.